Sequencing of this TCR beta chain was carried out in a study of blood T cell repertoires in COVID-19. Looking at the study overall: Researchers got acute and convalescent COVID-19 samples from the United States, Italy and Spain. Sources were T cells, B-cell-depleted T cells, or PBMCs; the material itself was cDNA or gDNA.

The table came from immunoSEQ multiplex PCR; TCRdb's copy has only in-frame clones and leaves some out. The data show tens of thousands of clones, 83% seen once. Seattle enrolled patients during active infection and tracked them longitudinally. V was shortened by 4 bases and J by 5 bases, with 18 bases between the two germline ends. Looked up from germline, CDR1 is MDHEN and CDR2 is SYDVKM. The CDR3 is made up of 15 amino acids. The chain carries TRBV28 and TRBJ2-7, with D possibly TRBD1 on 6 matching bases. Input material: peripheral blood. The sequence came from a man between 45 and 60 years old with COVID-19, enrolled during active disease. The CDR3, as DNA: TGTGCCAGCAGTTACCAGGGGAGCCGGGGAAACGAGCAGTACTTC. This encodes CASSYQGSRGNEQYF.